This TCR beta chain was found in a study of blood T cell repertoires in COVID-19 (TCRdb year 2020). Turning to the overall study: Samples covering the acute and convalescent phases of COVID-19 were provided by collaborators in the United States, Italy and Spain. The material from the prospective study consisted of cDNA or gDNA derived from T cells, B-cell-depleted T cells, or PBMCs. Deeply sampled blood TCRbeta repertoires from subjects exposed to, actively infected with, or recovered from COVID-19 were included in the dataset. The repertoires were released in a freely available public database meant as a resource for research on the immune response to SARS-CoV-2. Samples were obtained from the ongoing ImmuneRACE study (first 160 participants) and from over 1,000 subjects provided by 6 global collaborators. The sample metadata nearly always contained a de-identified subject ID, COVID-19 status, age in years and sex. HLA class I and class II types, where available, came from metadata supplied by the sample provider rather than from assay-based typing.

The paper as a whole reports these results and caveats: The quantity of clinical and demographic metadata differed by source and by participant and was supplied without curation.

Of note for this clone: This clone's antigen is unknown. Base qualities are missing; no much larger clone stands one base away.

TCRbeta CDR3 regions were amplified from genomic DNA by means of the immunoSEQ Assay, a bias-controlled multiplex PCR. The paper's processing steps were these. The number of nucleated cells in each sample was estimated by amplification of reference gene primers within the assay. To quantify the absolute abundance of each unique TCRbeta CDR3 rearrangement, sequence reads were collapsed and filtered. For each sample, productive Simpson clonality was calculated as the square root of Simpson's diversity index over productive rearrangements. TCRdb carries this immuneACCESS record with in-frame sequences only. Its versions omit some clonotypes, under half of them owing to an unresolved V gene in the studies checked, with the rest unexplained. Clone size and V and J calls were adopted from that table, with D and trimming inferred from the DNA. In all, the sample holds roughly 81,000 clones, and 90% to 95% of those were seen once. In total, the top ten clones hold 1.9% of the sample.

Collaborating institutions collected whole blood in K2EDTA tubes following their own protocols. For TCRbeta analysis, collaborator samples were shipped as frozen whole blood, as isolated PBMCs, or as DNA extracted from either sample type. Input material: peripheral blood. This TCR derives from a woman in her forties or fifties in a cohort sampled during active COVID-19.

The sequenced DNA is TGTGCCAGCAGCGTAGGGGGCCATACGCAGTATTTT. It is translated as CASSVGGHTQYF. The chain couples TRBV9 to TRBJ2-3, with TRBD1 as a weak D call on 5 bases. In the germline V gene, CDR1 corresponds to SGDLS and CDR2 to YYNGEE. The CDR3 runs 12 amino acids, cysteine and phenylalanine included. The read is trimmed to its CDR3 DNA, 36 bases read in frame from base 1. V loses 0 bases, J loses 7 bases, and the germline ends lie 6 bases apart.